This T cell receptor beta chain derives from a study of monozygotic twins with inflammatory bowel disease. TCRalpha and TCRbeta cDNA underwent two nested PCRs of 16 and 9 cycles. TCRdb reanalyzed the 5' RACE reads, giving one entry per CDR3 protein sequence and no DNA. The repertoire table contains about 130,000 distinct CDR3 sequences. With regard to this clonotype: What it binds is unknown.

Whole-blood total RNA was extracted without T cell sorting. Findings of the study overall: Healthy twins shared more clonotypes with others than IBD patients, most markedly active ones. Treatment differences in immunosuppression may have added variability to the repertoires of patients.

Per germline, CDR1 MNHEY and CDR2 SVGAGI. CDR3 length equals 14 residues. This clonotype was sampled from a human donor with ulcerative colitis or Crohn's disease, or a healthy co-twin of an affected twin (not recorded which). The material sequenced was blood. The rearrangement links TRBV6-5 to TRBJ2-7; as DNA is missing, the TRBD1 call by TCRdb cannot be tested. CDR3 sequence reads: CASSYQDTTYEQYF.